These 32 T cell receptor beta chains were sequenced from one sample in a study of T cell changes during pregnancy in multiple sclerosis (dated by TCRdb to between 2018 and 2020). Library generation was performed with the immunoSEQ multiplex PCR assay. TCRdb limited this immuneACCESS table to in-frame rearrangements with V and J called. A share of clones is missing; checked studies link under half to unresolved V genes, and the rest is unexplained. The sample table shows roughly 60,000 clones, and 80% to 95% are seen once. The top ten constitute 1.4% of the sample. Source: peripheral blood, taken in the second trimester of pregnancy. The receptor source for this set is a female donor with multiple sclerosis, enrolled in a pregnancy study.

The J gene is TRBJ2-5, the V gene TRBV9; 8 bases match TRBD1. Germline trimming cut 4 bases from V and 2 bases from J; bases unmatched to any gene: 4. Per germline, CDR1 SGDLS and CDR2 YYNGEE. The CDR3 is made up of 14 amino acids. The CDR3 nucleotides read TGTGCCAGCAGCTCTCGGACAGGGCAAGAGACCCAGTACTTC. This codes for CASSSRTGQETQYF.

The chain has TRBV18 and TRBJ2-1; a possible D gene is TRBD1 (6 bases). Trimming removed 3 bases at V and 5 bases at J, with 8 bases between. The germline V gene has CDR1 KGHSH and CDR2 LQKENI. This CDR3 spans 13 amino acids. The chain's CDR3 is CASSPGQNNEQFF. CDR3 nucleotides: TGTGCCAGCTCACCGGGACAAAACAATGAGCAGTTCTTC. Drawing the rest from reference TRBV18 and TRBJ2-1, the complete variable domain is NAGVMQNPRHLVRRRGQEARLRCSPMKGHSHVYWYRQLPEEGLKFMVYLQKENIIDESGMPKERFSAEFPKEGPSILRIQQVVRGDSAAYFCASSPGQNNEQFFGPGTRLTVL.

V and J are TRBV11-2 and TRBJ2-1, with 7 bases identical to TRBD1. The CDR3 contains 15 residues. Germline assignment: CDR1 SGHAT and CDR2 FQNNGV. V gave up 4 bases and J gave up 7 bases; unmatched junction bases: 10. Here the CDR3 DNA reads TGTGCCAGCAGCTACTCCGGGACAGAGAGTAATGAGCAGTTCTTC. This gives the protein CASSYSGTESNEQFF.

The CDR3 protein is CASSLVTGELWYGYTF. The CDR3 nucleotides read TGTGCCAGCAGCTTAGTAACAGGGGAGCTGTGGTATGGCTACACCTTC. V usage is TRBV7-9 and J usage is TRBJ1-2; the match to TRBD1 covers 7 bases. The germline CDR1 and CDR2 sequences are SEHNR and FQNEAQ (reference sequence). The CDR3 is made up of 16 amino acids. Germline trimming cut 1 base from V and 5 bases from J; bases unmatched to any gene: 10.

The chain recombines TRBV6-5 with TRBJ2-2; no definite D call. Germline V gene lookup returns CDR1 MNHEY and CDR2 SVGAGI. V was clipped by 6 bases and J by 6 bases, with 5 bases between them. There are 11 residues in the CDR3. The CDR3 reads CASSRSGELFF. CDR3 DNA: TGTGCCAGCAGCCGGTCCGGGGAGCTGTTTTTT.

The rearrangement uses TRBV4-1 and TRBJ2-1, with 10 bases fitting TRBD2. This CDR3 has 14 residues. With 4 bases clipped from V and 8 bases from J, the junction kept 5 bases outside the gene matches. Germline loops: CDR1 MGHRA, CDR2 YSYEKL. Here the CDR3 DNA reads TGCGCCAGCAGCCGACAGCTAGCGGGAGATGAGCAGTTCTTC. Translation gives CASSRQLAGDEQFF.

Turning to this clone: An end of the junction differs from the germline gene, which may be a read error. The V call is TRBV7-7, the J call TRBJ2-2; D remains unclear. Per the germline V gene, CDR1 is SSHAT and CDR2 is FNYEAQ (reference sequence). The CDR3 sequence is 13 residues long. CDR3 nucleotides: TGTGCTAGCAGCCCCACTTACACCGGGGAGCTGTTTTTT. Protein: CASSPTYTGELFF.

The V and J genes are TRBV25-1 and TRBJ1-1; TRBD1 matches 8 bases. The J segment lost 12 bases and the V segment lost 7 bases, leaving 16 bases of the junction unmatched. Germline assignment: CDR1 MGHDK and CDR2 SYGVNS. This CDR3 has 14 amino acids. The CDR3 sequence: CASTESLMDRATFF. The CDR3 DNA reads as TGTGCCAGCACCGAATCTCTTATGGACAGGGCAACTTTCTTT.

The table lists this clone with a few counts. The gene calls are TRBV20-1 and TRBJ1-1; maybe TRBD1 (5 bases). Germline-derived CDR1 and CDR2 are DFQATT and SNEGSKA (reference sequence). This CDR3 is 11 amino acids long. Between the trimmed V and J ends, which lost 5 bases and 11 bases, there was a span of 15 bases. CDR3 loop: CSADQGLAAFF. In DNA form, the CDR3 reads TGCAGTGCTGATCAGGGCCTGGCGGCTTTCTTT.

The CDR3 DNA follows: TGTGCCAGCAGCTTGGGCGGGCCCTATGACGGGGAGCTGTTTTTT. This translates into CASSLGGPYDGELFF. The chain has TRBV7-2 and TRBJ2-2, with D perhaps TRBD2 (5 bases). The CDR3 has 15 amino acids. Looked up from germline, CDR1 is SGHTA and CDR2 is FQGNSA. The V gene lost 3 bases and the J gene lost 7 bases, with 15 bases spanning the gap.

The V call is TRBV7-2, the J call TRBJ2-1; D is undetermined. The CDR3 runs 13 residues. Germline CDR1 reads SGHTA; CDR2 reads FQGNSA. V dropped 5 bases and J dropped 5 bases, with 10 bases sitting between them. The CDR3 protein is CASSPYVNNEQFF. Here the CDR3 DNA reads TGTGCCAGCAGCCCCTACGTAAACAATGAGCAGTTCTTC.

The V gene is TRBV5-1, the J gene TRBJ2-2; 10 nucleotides agree with TRBD2. The CDR3 extends over 16 amino acids. The germline V gene has CDR1 SGHRS and CDR2 YFSETQ. Germline trimming cut 4 bases from V and 4 bases from J; bases unmatched to any gene: 7. DNA for the CDR3: TGCGCCAGCAGCGGAAGACTAGCGGGCGGCACCGGGGAGCTGTTTTTT. Protein sequence: CASSGRLAGGTGELFF.

The rearrangement joins TRBV14 to TRBJ2-7; 7 nucleotides agree with TRBD1. This CDR3 has 13 residues. Germline lookup yields CDR1 SGHDN and CDR2 FVKESK. V shed 4 bases and J 3 bases; nucleotides not matched to a gene: 3. The CDR3: CASSRNRGYEQYF. DNA of the CDR3: TGTGCCAGCAGCCGAAACAGGGGCTACGAGCAGTACTTC.

Note on this clone: This specimen includes other DNA sequences encoding the same CDR3. CDR3: CASSWGTGDQPQHF. In DNA form, the CDR3 reads TGTGCCAGCAGTTGGGGGACAGGCGATCAGCCCCAGCATTTT. The chain is built from TRBV6-5 and TRBJ1-5, with TRBD1 matching over 8 bases. The trim removed 4 bases at V and 5 bases at J, leaving 4 bases unmatched. The CDR3 contains 14 residues. Germline CDR1 reads MNHEY; CDR2 reads SVGAGI.

In DNA form, the CDR3 reads TGTGCCAGCAGCCAAGTGCCACAAACGACAGGGTATTTCCACGAGCAGTACTTC. Translation: CASSQVPQTTGYFHEQYF. The rearrangement uses TRBV4-2 and TRBJ2-7; 7 bases line up with TRBD1. Germline CDR1 and CDR2: LGHNA and YNFKEQ. J was trimmed by 5 bases and V by 1 base; bases with no gene match: 17. The CDR3 sequence is 18 residues long.

The V gene is TRBV27, the J gene TRBJ1-4; possible D gene TRBD1, 6 bases. The CDR3 consists of 13 residues. Per the germline V gene, CDR1 is MNHEY and CDR2 is SMNVEV (reference sequence). Deletions cut 5 bases from V and 4 bases from J, with 8 bases between. The DNA for the CDR3 is TGTGCCAGCAGTCGACAGGTTAATGAAAAACTGTTTTTT. Its protein is CASSRQVNEKLFF.

This chain connects TRBV28 to TRBJ2-3; 9 positions match TRBD1. Germline V gene lookup returns CDR1 MDHEN and CDR2 SYDVKM. Trimming at V came to 6 bases and at J to 3 bases, leaving 7 bases not matched to a gene. This CDR3 comprises 15 residues. This CDR3 is CASRRTGVLTDTQYF. In nucleotides, the CDR3 is TGTGCCAGCAGACGGACAGGGGTATTGACAGATACGCAGTATTTT.

In its sample, this clone was seen once. The chain links TRBV7-2 to TRBJ2-6; D is perhaps TRBD1 (6 bases). V shed 4 bases and J shed 0 bases, with 16 bases lying between them. The CDR3 totals 18 residues. Germline V lookup: CDR1 SGHTA, CDR2 FQGNSA. CDR3 sequence reads: CASSSPQGYSSGANVLTF. Here the CDR3 DNA reads TGTGCCAGCAGCTCCCCACAGGGTTATAGCTCTGGGGCCAACGTCCTGACTTTC.

This clone was recorded only once. This chain connects TRBV5-1 to TRBJ1-1, with a weak D call TRBD1 (6 bases). The CDR3 is made up of 15 amino acids. The V end lost 0 bases, the J end lost 6 bases, and 15 bases lay between the germline ends. CDR1 SGHRS and CDR2 YFSETQ come from the germline V gene. The CDR3 loop is CASSLDGGREAEAFF. The CDR3 region has the DNA TGCGCCAGCAGCTTGGACGGGGGGCGGGAGGCTGAAGCTTTCTTT.

The chain has TRBV4-1 and TRBJ1-5, with a weak D call TRBD1 (5 bases). V gave up 6 bases and J gave up 3 bases, with 18 bases separating them. Germline values: CDR1 MGHRA, CDR2 YSYEKL. This CDR3 is 16 amino acids long. CDR3 residues: CASRRDSLLLNQPQHF. CDR3 bases: TGCGCCAGCAGGCGGGACTCCCTTCTGCTCAATCAGCCCCAGCATTTT.

This chain connects TRBV7-9 to TRBJ1-4; 10 bases are a match to TRBD1. CDR1 and CDR2 (germline): SEHNR, FQNEAQ (reference sequence). CDR3 size: 15 residues. J lost 8 bases, V lost 4 bases, and 7 bases had no gene match. The CDR3 spells CASSSAGTGVEKLFF. CDR3 nucleotides: TGTGCCAGCAGCTCCGCCGGGACAGGGGTCGAAAAACTGTTTTTT. Full variable domain (missing parts from reference TRBV7-9 and TRBJ1-4): DTGVSQNPRHKITKRGQNVTFRCDPISEHNRLYWYRQTLGQGPEFLTYFQNEAQLEKSRLLSDRFSAERPKGSFSTLEIQRTEQGDSAMYLCASSSAGTGVEKLFFGSGTQLSVL.

The V and J genes are TRBV15 and TRBJ2-1; 10 bases are shared with TRBD2. CDR1 is LNHNV, CDR2 YYDKDF, per germline (reference sequence). V was clipped by 1 base and J by 2 bases; unmatched bases: 2. The CDR3 extends over 16 amino acids. Written as DNA, the CDR3 is TGTGCCACCAGCAGAGGGACTAGCGGAACCTACAATGAGCAGTTCTTC. Translation gives CATSRGTSGTYNEQFF.

The rearrangement joins TRBV10-3 to TRBJ1-3, with D unclear. Germline V gene data show CDR1 as ENHRY and CDR2 as SYGVKD. With 0 bases removed from V and 3 bases from J, the gap between germline ends came to 6 bases. The CDR3 runs to 14 residues. Here the CDR3 DNA reads TGTGCCATCAGTGAGTCGAGCCTTGGAAACACCATATATTTT. This codes for CAISESSLGNTIYF.

This chain joins TRBV9 and TRBJ2-3, with a possible D match to TRBD2 (5 bases). Germline lookup yields CDR1 SGDLS and CDR2 YYNGEE. The CDR3 has 14 residues. Trimming stripped 0 bases from V and 4 bases from J, with 9 bases between. The CDR3 loop reads CASSVAGGPDTQYF. The DNA of the CDR3 is TGTGCCAGCAGCGTAGCTGGAGGCCCAGATACGCAGTATTTT. Filled out from reference TRBV9 and TRBJ2-3, the complete variable domain reads DSGVTQTPKHLITATGQRVTLRCSPRSGDLSVYWYQQSLDQGLQFLIQYYNGEERAKGNILERFSAQQFPDLHSELNLSSLELGDSALYFCASSVAGGPDTQYFGPGTRLTVL.

This clone has more than one count but fewer than ten. The gene calls are TRBV7-9 and TRBJ2-7; tentative D call: TRBD1 (5 bases). Germline V gene lookup returns CDR1 SEHNR and CDR2 FQNEAQ (reference sequence). This CDR3 is built from 14 residues. V was clipped by 2 bases and J by 2 bases, with 10 bases between them. CDR3 sequence reads: CASSLTGPPYEQYF. CDR3 bases: TGTGCCAGCAGCTTAACAGGACCACCCTACGAGCAGTACTTC.

The chain employs TRBV18 and TRBJ2-3; TRBD1 aligns across 7 bases. The germline CDR1 and CDR2 sequences are KGHSH and LQKENI. Trimming cost V 2 bases and J 4 bases; bases outside gene matches: 9. The CDR3 is 16 amino acids. For the CDR3, the DNA is TGTGCCAGCTCACCAAGGGCGCAGGGGGACGCAGATACGCAGTATTTT. This encodes CASSPRAQGDADTQYF.

This chain connects TRBV9 to TRBJ2-2; D gene uncertain. The CDR3 is 15 residues long. V was pared by 0 bases and J by 6 bases, with 12 bases between. Germline V gives CDR1 SGDLS, CDR2 YYNGEE. The CDR3, as DNA: TGTGCCAGCAGCGTAGAAGCGACTTCCCCCGGGGAGCTGTTTTTT. This sequence encodes CASSVEATSPGELFF.

A note on this clone: A read error may produce the germline difference seen at one junction end. J is TRBJ2-7 and V is TRBV25-1; a weak D match, TRBD1 (6 bases). Looked up from germline, CDR1 is MGHDK and CDR2 is SYGVNS. The CDR3 spans 15 residues. The CDR3 protein is CASSDPSGESSEQYF. DNA of the CDR3: TGTGCCAGCAGTGATCCATCAGGGGAGTCCTCCGAGCAGTACTTC.

V and J are TRBV7-9 and TRBJ1-1; no clear D. The CDR3 runs to 11 residues. CDR1 SEHNR and CDR2 FQNEAQ come from the germline V gene (reference sequence). Trimming left V 5 bases short and J 6 bases short, with 7 bases between. CDR3 amino acids: CASSPLPEAFF. In DNA, the CDR3 is TGTGCCAGCAGCCCCCTCCCTGAAGCTTTCTTT.

V usage is TRBV2 and J usage is TRBJ1-6, with TRBD1 matching 9 bases. The CDR3 spans 16 residues. Germline CDR1 SNHLY, CDR2 FYNNEI. V lost 1 base and J lost 7; bases outside the gene matches: 5. The CDR3 nucleotides read TGTGCCAGCAGTGAAGAGGGGACAGGGAACAATTCACCCCTCCACTTT. Translation: CASSEEGTGNNSPLHF. Based on the CDR3 plus reference TRBV2 and TRBJ1-6, the full variable domain is EPEVTQTPSHQVTQMGQEVILRCVPISNHLYFYWYRQILGQKVEFLVSFYNNEISEKSEIFDDQFSVERPDGSNFTLKIRSTKLEDSAMYFCASSEEGTGNNSPLHFGNGTRLTVT.

The chain employs TRBV7-9 and TRBJ2-2; 10 bases map to TRBD1. Germline V CDR1 and CDR2: SEHNR, FQNEAQ (reference sequence). This CDR3 has 14 residues. J lost 4 bases, V lost 6 bases, and 2 bases had no gene match. As DNA, the CDR3 is TGTGCCAGCAGACGGACAGGGGGCACCGGGGAGCTGTTTTTT. It specifies CASRRTGGTGELFF. Combining the CDR3 with reference TRBV7-9 and TRBJ2-2 gives the whole variable domain DTGVSQNPRHKITKRGQNVTFRCDPISEHNRLYWYRQTLGQGPEFLTYFQNEAQLEKSRLLSDRFSAERPKGSFSTLEIQRTEQGDSAMYLCASRRTGGTGELFFGEGSRLTVL.

The rearrangement links TRBV5-1 to TRBJ1-1; 8 nucleotides match TRBD1. Germline CDR1 reads SGHRS; CDR2 reads YFSETQ. The CDR3 loop spans 14 amino acids. V lost 2 bases, J lost 7 bases, and 7 bases stayed unmatched. The DNA of the CDR3 is TGCGCCAGCAGCTTCGGGGGACAGGAGCTTGAAGCTTTCTTT. Residues: CASSFGGQELEAFF.